The sequence of this TCR beta chain was determined in a study of blood T cell repertoires in COVID-19. Trimming at V came to 5 bases and at J to 3 bases, leaving 8 bases not matched to a gene. This CDR3 is 16 amino acids long. CDR1 and CDR2 (germline): LNHDA, SQIVND (reference sequence). The repertoire was sequenced with immunoSEQ multiplex PCR; TCRdb's copy has only in-frame clones and lacks some. The sample contains 350,000 or so clones, around 88% of which appear only once. This clone was counted only a few times. The source is a woman in her twenties or thirties with COVID-19, enrolled during active disease. Material for sequencing was peripheral blood. This chain connects TRBV19 to TRBJ1-4; 8 bases map to TRBD1. The CDR3 coding sequence is TGTGCCAGTAGTGTACGACAGGGACAGGCTAATGAAAAACTGTTTTTT. Translated, it gives CASSVRQGQANEKLFF. Based on the CDR3 plus reference TRBV19 and TRBJ1-4, the full variable domain is DGGITQSPKYLFRKEGQNVTLSCEQNLNHDAMYWYRQDPGQGLRLIYYSQIVNDFQKGDIAEGYSVSREKKESFPLTVTSAQKNPTAFYLCASSVRQGQANEKLFFGSGTQLSVL.